These 29 T cell receptor beta chains were all obtained from the same sample, sequenced in a study of Graves' ophthalmopathy and Graves' hyperthyroidism. Amplification from RNA transcripts yielded the TCR beta CDR3 regions. HTBI primers primed a first-round RT-PCR, and a second-round multiplex PCR followed. TCRdb reanalysed the multiplex PCR reads using MiXCR and keeps one entry per CDR3 protein. Among more than 1,000,000 distinct CDR3 sequences listed, 35% to 40% were seen once. The sample taken for sequencing was peripheral blood or thyroid tissue (not recorded which). The receptors shown here come from an adult man with Graves' hyperthyroidism.

The V gene is TRBV5-1, the J gene TRBJ2-6, with D possibly TRBD1 on 5 matching bases. The CDR3 sequence is 17 residues long. The V end lost 4 bases, the J end lost 0 bases, and 14 bases lay between the germline ends. In germline, CDR1 is SGHRS, CDR2 YFSETQ. CDR3 protein: CASSLRDSHSGANVLTF. The CDR3 DNA sequence: TGCGCCAGCAGCCTTCGTGACAGCCACTCTGGGGCCAACGTCCTGACTTTC.

The table lists this clonotype with many counts. The rearrangement joins TRBV10-3 to TRBJ2-5; D tentatively fits TRBD1 or TRBD2 (5 bases each). Germline V gene data show CDR1 as ENHRY and CDR2 as SYGVKD. Trimming took 0 bases from V and 5 from J, leaving 19 bases between them. The CDR3 spans 17 residues. The CDR3, as DNA: TGTGCCATCAGTGAGTCGCCTCATACGGGGCGCGGGGAGACCCAGTACTTC. Protein: CAISESPHTGRGETQYF.

This clonotype was detected ten times or more. The chain employs TRBV6-6 and TRBJ1-2; D is uncertain. V was trimmed by 10 bases and J by 4 bases, leaving 10 bases between them. From germline, CDR1 is MNHNY and CDR2 SVGAGI (reference sequence). The CDR3 sequence is 11 residues long. CDR3 DNA: TGTGCCACCCGGGCAGGCTATGGCTACACCTTC. This encodes CATRAGYGYTF.

V gene TRBV6-5 combines with J gene TRBJ1-1; 9 positions match TRBD1. The V gene's germline CDR1 is MNHEY and CDR2 SVGAGI. The CDR3 covers 17 residues. The V and J ends lost 10 bases and 4 bases, in that order; junction bases with no gene match: 19. This CDR3 reads CAITLRMDRGLSTEAFF. The CDR3 DNA reads as TGTGCCATTACCCTCCGGATGGACAGGGGTTTGAGCACTGAAGCTTTCTTT.

V gene TRBV6-1 combines with J gene TRBJ1-6; 8 bases fit TRBD1. The germline gives CDR1 MNHNS, CDR2 SASEGT. Losses at the gene ends were 5 bases for V and 10 bases for J; bases not matched to a gene: 7. The length of the CDR3 is 14 residues. The CDR3 coding sequence is TGTGCCAGCAGTTACGGACAGGGCAGGTCACCCCTCCACTTT. The encoded protein is CASSYGQGRSPLHF.

In its sample, this clonotype was seen many times. The chain joins TRBV14 to TRBJ2-5; weak D call: TRBD1 (5 bases). Trimming took 1 base from V and 4 from J, leaving 7 bases between them. This CDR3 has 13 amino acids. Germline V gene sequence: CDR1 SGHDN, CDR2 FVKESK. For the CDR3, the DNA is TGTGCCAGCAGCCAAGTAAGGGGAGAGACCCAGTACTTC. The encoded protein is CASSQVRGETQYF.

The table lists this clonotype with a count of one. The chain carries TRBV20-1 and TRBJ1-6; D perhaps matches TRBD1 (5 bases). The V and J ends lost 5 bases and 7 bases respectively, with 15 bases between them. Germline assignment: CDR1 DFQATT and CDR2 SNEGSKA (reference sequence). The CDR3 is 14 residues long. The CDR3 sequence is CSASRDLGNSPLHF. The CDR3 DNA sequence: TGCAGTGCTTCCCGGGACCTCGGGAATTCACCCCTCCACTTT.

This clonotype occurred many times. The chain joins TRBV5-1 to TRBJ1-1; the match to TRBD1 covers 9 bases. Looked up from germline, CDR1 is SGHRS and CDR2 is YFSETQ. This CDR3 region has 15 residues. Losses at the gene ends were 4 bases for V and 10 bases for J; bases not matched to a gene: 14. CDR3 in amino acids: CASSLGDRDFPGAFF. The CDR3 DNA reads TGCGCCAGCAGCCTCGGGGACAGGGACTTCCCTGGAGCTTTCTTT.

The CDR3 loop reads CASRDRGAPGSGYTF. The CDR3 DNA reads TGTGCCAGCCGGGACAGGGGAGCCCCCGGCAGCGGCTACACCTTC. The chain carries TRBV2 and TRBJ1-2; 10 bases are shared with TRBD1. Germline CDR1 SNHLY, CDR2 FYNNEI. The CDR3 sequence is 15 residues long. The ends lost 8 bases at V and 8 bases at J; junction bases unmatched: 14.

CDR3 nucleotides: TGTGCCTGGAGTAGCAGGGGGTCGGCAGAACACTACGAGCAGTACTTC. This sequence encodes CAWSSRGSAEHYEQYF. This chain connects TRBV30 to TRBJ2-7, with 7 bases matching TRBD1. With V trimmed by 2 bases and J by 3 bases, 13 bases remained unmatched. The CDR3 sequence is 16 residues long. Per germline, CDR1 GTSNPN and CDR2 SVGIG (reference sequence).

The chain combines TRBV29-1 with TRBJ2-7; the D gene is possibly TRBD1 (5 bases). The CDR3 contains 13 residues. Germline V gene data show CDR1 as SQVTM and CDR2 as ANQGSEA. Trimming pared 8 bases from V and 5 bases from J, leaving 19 bases between. The CDR3 DNA reads TGCAGCTTGGACGGGCAGGGTGTCCACGAGCAGTACTTC. Translated: CSLDGQGVHEQYF.

The CDR3 DNA reads TGTGCCAGCAGTGGGAGAAGCTCACCCCTCCACTTT. Its protein product is CASSGRSSPLHF. The chain recombines TRBV6-5 with TRBJ1-6; D ambiguous. This CDR3 comprises 12 residues. Germline loops: CDR1 MNHEY, CDR2 SVGAGI. The germline V and J ends were trimmed by 5 bases and 10 bases, with 9 bases remaining between them.

This clonotype occurred a few times. This chain joins TRBV6-2 or TRBV6-3 and TRBJ2-5, with a tentative D call TRBD2 (7 bases). Trimming left V 5 bases short and J 5 bases short, with 21 bases between. The CDR3 spans 16 residues. The germline V gene encodes CDR1 MNHEY and CDR2 SVGEGT. CDR3 nucleotides: TGTGCCAGCAGTACCTATCGGGGGGCTTTTGTGGAGACCCAGTACTTC. It translates to CASSTYRGAFVETQYF.

This clonotype has ten or more counts. This chain uses TRBV5-1 with TRBJ1-1; a possible D gene is TRBD1 (5 bases). Looked up from germline, CDR1 is SGHRS and CDR2 is YFSETQ. The CDR3 contains 14 residues. The ends were cut back, 0 bases at V and 5 bases at J, with 11 bases in the middle. The CDR3: CASSLAGTRTEAFF. DNA of the CDR3: TGCGCCAGCAGCTTGGCAGGGACGAGAACTGAAGCTTTCTTT.

This clonotype was seen at least ten times. The chain employs TRBV29-1 and TRBJ2-7; a weak D match, TRBD1 (5 bases). The CDR3 length is 13 residues. V lost 6 bases and J lost 1, with 13 bases in between. Germline V gene lookup returns CDR1 SQVTM and CDR2 ANQGSEA. CDR3 DNA: TGCAGCGTGAAAGACAGACGTTCCTACGAGCAGTACTTC. Its translation is CSVKDRRSYEQYF.

The rearrangement links TRBV29-1 to TRBJ1-3; no clear D. Trimming took off 3 bases at V and 7 bases at J, with 7 bases between the two ends. Looked up from germline, CDR1 is SQVTM and CDR2 is ANQGSEA. The CDR3 is 11 amino acids. The CDR3 here is CSVDMDNTIYF. For the CDR3, the DNA is TGCAGCGTTGATATGGACAACACCATATATTTT.

This chain connects TRBV2 to TRBJ2-5; 10 positions agree with TRBD2. After removal of 3 bases from V and 7 bases from J, the junction contained 11 bases not matched to a gene. The CDR3 runs to 16 residues. Germline V lookup: CDR1 SNHLY, CDR2 FYNNEI. CDR3 amino acids: CASSEGPSGGLRTQYF. In DNA, the CDR3 is TGTGCCAGCAGTGAGGGCCCTAGCGGGGGCCTACGGACCCAGTACTTC.

As concerns this clonotype: At one of its ends the junction is not consistent with the germline gene, which may arise from a read error. The chain couples TRBV7-9 to TRBJ1-1, with D uncertain. CDR1 SEHNR and CDR2 FQNEAQ come from the germline V gene (reference sequence). CDR3 size: 11 residues. The CDR3 bases are TGTGCCAGCAGCGACGCCGTCGAGAAGGTCTTT. Translated, it gives CASSDAVEKVF.

This chain links TRBV19 with TRBJ2-1; TRBD2 matches at 8 bases. CDR3 length: 14 amino acids. Germline lookup yields CDR1 LNHDA and CDR2 SQIVND (reference sequence). The V segment lost 3 bases and the J segment 6 bases; nucleotides outside the gene matches: 4. CDR3: CASSIAGGSNEQFF. The DNA for the CDR3 is TGTGCCAGTAGTATCGCGGGAGGTTCCAATGAGCAGTTCTTC. Complete variable domain (other parts from reference TRBV19 and TRBJ2-1): DGGITQSPKYLFRKEGQNVTLSCEQNLNHDAMYWYRQDPGQGLRLIYYSQIVNDFQKGDIAEGYSVSREKKESFPLTVTSAQKNPTAFYLCASSIAGGSNEQFFGPGTRLTVL.

At least ten counts were recorded for this clonotype. CDR3 sequence reads: CSAPGGYSYEQYF. The CDR3 DNA follows: TGCAGTGCTCCGGGGGGGTATTCCTACGAGCAGTACTTC. This chain uses TRBV20-1 with TRBJ2-7; 8 nucleotides line up with TRBD2. This CDR3 is 13 amino acids long. Germline CDR1 is DFQATT and CDR2 is SNEGSKA (reference sequence). J was trimmed by 1 base and V by 5 bases; bases with no gene match: 4.

There are many counts of this clonotype. The chain couples TRBV20-1 to TRBJ1-5; D remains unclear. Trimming removed 4 bases from V and 3 bases from J, with 13 bases in between. CDR1 and CDR2 (germline): DFQATT, SNEGSKA (reference sequence). The length of the CDR3 is 14 residues. The CDR3 DNA reads as TGCAGTGCTAAAGTCCGGGATTACAATCAGCCCCAGCATTTT. This encodes CSAKVRDYNQPQHF.

There are a few counts of this clonotype. A much bigger clone sits one base away, suggesting this may be a read error. V gene TRBV29-1 combines with J gene TRBJ1-4; D is perhaps TRBD1 (6 bases). The CDR3 consists of 14 residues. CDR1 is SQVTM and CDR2 is ANQGSEA in the germline V gene. CDR3 nucleotides: TGCAGCGCTGAATGGGGCAGGGGAAGCGAAAAACTGTTTTTT. Its translation is CSAEWGRGSEKLFF. Full variable domain (outside the CDR3, taken from reference TRBV29-1 and TRBJ1-4): SAVISQKPSRDICQRGTSLTIQCQVDSQVTMMFWYRQQPGQSLTLIATANQGSEATYESGFVIDKFPISRPNLTFSTLTVSNMSPEDSSIYLCSAEWGRGSEKLFFGSGTQLSVL.

The chain couples TRBV24-1 to TRBJ2-7; 7 nucleotides line up with TRBD1. The V segment lost 12 bases and the J segment 0 bases; nucleotides outside the gene matches: 4. This CDR3 spans 12 amino acids. CDR1 and CDR2 from the germline V gene are KGHDR and SFDVKD. CDR3 coding DNA: TGTGCCGACCGGGACAGCTCCTACGAGCAGTACTTC. This encodes CADRDSSYEQYF.

This chain uses TRBV6-5 with TRBJ2-7, with 10 bases that match TRBD1. V trimming: 6 bases; J trimming: 5 bases; junction bases outside the gene matches: 10. Per the germline V gene, CDR1 is MNHEY and CDR2 is SVGAGI. This CDR3 is 15 amino acids long. CDR3: CASRPRPGQGNEQYF. The CDR3 DNA reads TGTGCCAGCAGACCGCGACCGGGACAGGGGAACGAGCAGTACTTC.

This clonotype was detected many times. V and J are TRBV7-6 and TRBJ2-7, with 8 bases fitting TRBD2. The CDR3 is 15 amino acids. V shed 6 bases and J 5 bases; nucleotides not matched to a gene: 12. Looked up from germline, CDR1 is SGHVS and CDR2 is FNYEAQ. This CDR3 reads CASRPESSSGDEQYF. The CDR3 bases are TGTGCCAGCAGGCCGGAGTCGAGTAGCGGGGACGAGCAGTACTTC. The variable domain in full, completed from reference TRBV7-6 and TRBJ2-7, reads GAGVSQSPRYKVTKRGQDVALRCDPISGHVSLYWYRQALGQGPEFLTYFNYEAQQDKSGLPNDRFSAERPEGSISTLTIQRTEQRDSAMYRCASRPESSSGDEQYFGPGTRLTVT.

This clonotype showed up many times. CDR3 residues: CASSPDRAQETQYF. DNA for the CDR3: TGTGCCAGCAGTCCCGACAGGGCTCAAGAGACCCAGTACTTC. The chain couples TRBV2 to TRBJ2-5; 7 bases agree with TRBD1. The germline gives CDR1 SNHLY, CDR2 FYNNEI. CDR3 length: 14 amino acids. V shed 5 bases and J 2 bases; nucleotides not matched to a gene: 5.

This clonotype was observed a handful of times. The chain has TRBV4-3 and TRBJ2-7; TRBD1 aligns across 7 bases. V was clipped by 4 bases and J by 2 bases; unmatched bases: 8. Per the germline V gene, CDR1 is LGHNA and CDR2 is YSLEER. The CDR3 covers 15 residues. The CDR3 DNA reads as TGCGCCAGCAGCCGCGGCAGGGACAGACCCTACGAGCAGTACTTC. This translates into CASSRGRDRPYEQYF.

On this clonotype itself: Lacking the conserved final phenylalanine or tryptophan, this CDR3 likely reflects a read error. The DNA is left out, because the CDR3 cannot be placed on it with certainty; the CDR3 is given as TCRdb lists it. The J gene is TRBJ2-7, the V gene TRBV7-3; TRBD2 is taken as the D call from the table, unchecked against the DNA. Both ends counted, the CDR3 spans 8 residues. The germline gives CDR1 SGHTA, CDR2 FQGTGA. This CDR3 is CASSRGTS.

Remarks on this clonotype: Since a much larger clone is just one base distant, this may be a read error. The chain couples TRBV20-1 to TRBJ1-2; possibly TRBD1 for D (6 bases). The CDR3 is 13 residues long. Germline V CDR1 and CDR2: DFQATT, SNEGSKA (reference sequence). V gave up 0 bases and J gave up 7 bases, with 12 bases separating them. This CDR3 is CSAREGALSGYTF. CDR3 nucleotides: TGCAGTGCTAGAGAGGGGGCGCTTTCTGGCTACACCTTC.